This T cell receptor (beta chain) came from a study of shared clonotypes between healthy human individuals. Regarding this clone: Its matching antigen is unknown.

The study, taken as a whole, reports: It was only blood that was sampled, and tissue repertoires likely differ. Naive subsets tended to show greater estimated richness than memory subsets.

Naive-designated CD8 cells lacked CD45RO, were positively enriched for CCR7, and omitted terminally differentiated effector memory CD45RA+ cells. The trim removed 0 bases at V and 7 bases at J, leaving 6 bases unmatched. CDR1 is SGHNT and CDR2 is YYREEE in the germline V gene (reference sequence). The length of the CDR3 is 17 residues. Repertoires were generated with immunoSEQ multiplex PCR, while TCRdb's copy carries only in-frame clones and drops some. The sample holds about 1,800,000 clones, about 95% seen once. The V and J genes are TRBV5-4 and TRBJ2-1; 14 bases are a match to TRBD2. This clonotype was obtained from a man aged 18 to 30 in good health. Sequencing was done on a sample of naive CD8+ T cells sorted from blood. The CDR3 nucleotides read TGTGCCAGCAGCTTGGGACTAGCGGGAGGGAATGTGAATGAGCAGTTCTTC. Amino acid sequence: CASSLGLAGGNVNEQFF.